This entry lists 18 T cell receptor beta chains sequenced from one sample in a study of vaccination and CD4 T cells after COVID-19. Their antigens remain unidentified. The study sequenced cultured CD4+ T cell DNA using the Oncomine TCR Beta short-read assay. Investigators isolated genomic DNA from cultured CD4+ T cells. TCRdb analysed the PCR reads with MiXCR anew, one entry per CDR3 protein. The data show roughly 10,000 distinct CDR3 sequences, with 25% to 30% seen just once and 15% to 20% held by the top ten. Treatment specified: approximately nine-day PBMC culture with coronavirus spike peptide pools or control peptides (ViraFEST assay). The unexposed donor's CD4+ T cells were collected before the COVID-19 pandemic (2011-2018). The sequenced sample was CD4+ T cells from blood, cultured in vitro. These receptors were obtained from a human donor in good health.

The V call is TRBV24-1, the J call TRBJ2-1; the D gene could be TRBD1 or TRBD2 (5 bases each). CDR1 is KGHDR and CDR2 is SFDVKD in the germline V gene. The length of the CDR3 is 15 residues. Trimming left V 5 bases short and J 4 bases short, with 14 bases between. The CDR3 sequence: CATSGVTGTYNEQFF. The CDR3 DNA sequence: TGTGCCACCAGTGGCGTCACCGGGACGTACAATGAGCAGTTCTTC.

This clonotype was picked up a small number of times. One end of the junction is discordant with germline, which a read error may explain. This sequence joins TRBV20-1 and TRBJ2-1; 13 bases are shared with TRBD2. The CDR3 runs 15 residues. Germline V gene sequence: CDR1 DFQATT, CDR2 SNEGSKA (reference sequence). The CDR3 DNA reads as TGCAGTGCAAGAGGACTAGCGGGAGTCTACAATGAGCAGTTCTTC. Its protein is CSARGLAGVYNEQFF.

V is TRBV9 and J is TRBJ2-3; D might be TRBD1 (6 bases). V shed 0 bases and J shed 0 bases, with 14 bases lying between them. This CDR3 has 17 amino acids. The germline V gene has CDR1 SGDLS and CDR2 YYNGEE. CDR3 protein: CASSVEPGHYSTDTQYF. The CDR3 nucleotides are TGTGCCAGCAGCGTAGAGCCGGGACACTACAGCACAGATACGCAGTATTTT.

The V and J genes are TRBV5-1 and TRBJ2-1; D is possibly TRBD1 or TRBD2 (5 bases each). The ends were cut back, 0 bases at V and 6 bases at J, with 10 bases in the middle. Germline-derived CDR1 and CDR2 are SGHRS and YFSETQ. The CDR3 totals 14 residues. This CDR3 is CASSLDEGRNEQFF. CDR3 DNA sequence: TGCGCCAGCAGCTTGGATGAGGGGCGCAATGAGCAGTTCTTC.

This clonotype was found a few times. The junction departs from the called germline gene at one end, perhaps through a read error. This chain uses TRBV11-2 with TRBJ2-5; D uncertain. Germline-derived CDR1 and CDR2 are SGHAT and FQNNGV. The CDR3 is made up of 13 amino acids. The CDR3 DNA reads TGTGCCAGCAGCTCGAGCGACCAGGAGACCCAGTACTTC. The encoded protein is CASSSSDQETQYF.

The chain couples TRBV12-3 or TRBV12-4 to TRBJ1-5; 10 bases match TRBD1. After removal of 6 bases from V and 7 bases from J, the junction contained 6 bases not matched to a gene. This CDR3 is built from 14 residues. The CDR3 nucleotides read TGTGCCAGCAGAGGACAGGGGGACGGGCAGCCCCAGCATTTT. The encoded protein is CASRGQGDGQPQHF.

A few counts support this clonotype. V and J are TRBV6-5 and TRBJ2-7; weak D call: TRBD2 (5 bases). Germline loops: CDR1 MNHEY, CDR2 SVGAGI. Between the trimmed V and J ends, which lost 0 bases and 3 bases, there was a span of 12 bases. The CDR3 loop spans 15 amino acids. This CDR3 is CASSYSGAGNYEQYF. The DNA of the CDR3 is TGTGCCAGCAGTTACTCGGGCGCGGGCAACTACGAGCAGTACTTC.

The sample holds a few counts of this clonotype. The rearrangement joins TRBV5-6 to TRBJ2-3; a possible D gene is TRBD2 (5 bases). This CDR3 region has 14 residues. The germline V and J ends were trimmed by 2 bases and 3 bases, with 10 bases remaining between them. CDR1 SGHDT and CDR2 YYEEEE come from the germline V gene. The CDR3 loop is CASSFRLATDTQYF. CDR3 bases: TGTGCCAGCAGCTTTCGGCTAGCAACAGATACGCAGTATTTT.

The DNA of the CDR3 is TGCAGTGCTAGGAGGGGCGCGGGGGCCAATGAGCAGTTCTTC. As protein: CSARRGAGANEQFF. The rearrangement uses TRBV20-1 and TRBJ2-1, with a possible D match to TRBD2 (7 bases). CDR3 length: 14 residues. CDR1 DFQATT and CDR2 SNEGSKA come from the germline V gene (reference sequence). The V end was cut by 3 bases, the J end by 6 bases, with 15 bases between.

This clonotype was counted between two and nine times. This chain uses TRBV20-1 with TRBJ2-3; 12 bases map to TRBD1. Germline V gene lookup returns CDR1 DFQATT and CDR2 SNEGSKA (reference sequence). The CDR3 has 14 amino acids. Trimming removed 7 bases from V and 4 bases from J; junction bases left unmatched: 6. The DNA of the CDR3 is TGCAGTGTATCGGGACAGGGGGCGTCAGATACGCAGTATTTT. Its protein product is CSVSGQGASDTQYF.

This clonotype has a handful of counts. In nucleotides, the CDR3 is TGTGCCAGCAGCTTAGATCAGGACTACGAGCAGTACTTC. Its protein product is CASSLDQDYEQYF. This chain uses TRBV11-3 with TRBJ2-7, with D unclear. Germline lookup yields CDR1 SGHNT and CDR2 YENEEA. Trimming shortened V by 0 bases and J by 3 bases, and 6 bases separated the two germline ends. This CDR3 has 13 amino acids.

This rearrangement joins TRBV28 to TRBJ1-5; a possible D gene is TRBD1 (5 bases). V dropped 2 bases and J dropped 2 bases, with 13 bases sitting between them. The CDR3 is made up of 16 amino acids. CDR1 is MDHEN and CDR2 is SYDVKM in the germline V gene. The CDR3 sequence: CASSLNPGRGNQPQHF. The CDR3, as DNA: TGTGCCAGCAGTTTAAATCCGGGACGTGGCAATCAGCCCCAGCATTTT.

The chain carries TRBV7-3 and TRBJ2-3, with D tentatively TRBD2 (7 bases). Trimming shortened V by 7 bases and J by 4 bases, and 12 bases separated the two germline ends. Germline CDR1 and CDR2: SGHTA and FQGTGA. The CDR3 extends over 13 amino acids. As DNA, the CDR3 is TGTGCCAGCACCCGAGGGGGGGCAGATACGCAGTATTTT. It translates to CASTRGGADTQYF.

This clonotype turned up a few times. The chain joins TRBV7-2 to TRBJ2-7; 7 bases are a match to TRBD2. J gave up 0 bases and V 5 bases, and 10 bases lay outside the gene matches. The CDR3 runs to 16 residues. Per the germline V gene, CDR1 is SGHTA and CDR2 is FQGNSA. The CDR3 nucleotides read TGTGCCAGCAGCCCGCTTGGGCGGGGGAGCTCCTACGAGCAGTACTTC. It yields the protein CASSPLGRGSSYEQYF.

This clonotype appeared a few times. The chain carries TRBV7-6 and TRBJ2-7; 12 nucleotides line up with TRBD1. The germline gives CDR1 SGHVS, CDR2 FNYEAQ. Trimming removed 0 bases from V and 5 bases from J; junction bases left unmatched: 2. This CDR3 spans 15 amino acids. The CDR3 DNA reads TGTGCCAGCAGCTTAGCCGGGACAGGGGGCCACGAGCAGTACTTC. This gives the protein CASSLAGTGGHEQYF.

The sample holds a few counts of this clonotype. The chain joins TRBV27 to TRBJ2-3; D not resolved. V shed 9 bases and J shed 0 bases, with 16 bases lying between them. The CDR3 length is 15 residues. CDR1 and CDR2 (germline): MNHEY, SMNVEV (reference sequence). CDR3 sequence: CASTTWSASTDTQYF. The CDR3 DNA sequence: TGTGCCAGTACAACTTGGAGCGCTAGCACAGATACGCAGTATTTT.

This clonotype turned up a few times. The chain links TRBV6-1 to TRBJ2-7; D unclear. The CDR3 sequence is 11 residues long. V lost 4 bases and J lost 9, with 10 bases in between. Per germline, CDR1 MNHNS and CDR2 SASEGT. CDR3 amino acids: CASSGLEVQYF. Here the CDR3 DNA reads TGTGCCAGCAGTGGATTAGAGGTGCAGTACTTC.

This clonotype has just a few counts. This rearrangement joins TRBV25-1 to TRBJ1-5, with D unresolved. Deletions cut 8 bases from V and 4 bases from J, with 12 bases between. Looked up from germline, CDR1 is MGHDK and CDR2 is SYGVNS. The CDR3 covers 13 residues. CDR3 coding DNA: TGTGCCAGCGGAGAACATGGAAATCAGCCCCAGCATTTT. It yields the protein CASGEHGNQPQHF.